This T cell receptor (beta chain) originates from a study of early T cells in non-severe SARS-CoV-2 infection. CDR1 is MNHNS and CDR2 is SASEGT in the germline V gene. The CDR3 runs to 13 residues. Trimming took 4 bases from V and 4 from J, leaving 7 bases between them. Individual cDNA molecules carried attached unique molecular identifiers. One entry per CDR3 protein, called by TCRdb with MiXCR from the 5' RACE reads. The table lists about 61,000 distinct CDR3 sequences, 12% of them singletons. In the case of this clonotype: The antigen remains undetermined.

Study results and caveats: The VDJdb matching leaned toward anti-spike CD8 responses and overlooked private and CD4 specificities.

The V and J genes are TRBV6-1 and TRBJ1-4; D call uncertain. The material was whole blood, obtained at baseline. The receptor's source is an adult who was a healthcare worker with PCR-confirmed SARS-CoV-2 infection or an uninfected control (not recorded which). The donor label of this sample is uncertain. The CDR3 loop is CASSARNNEKLFF. CDR3 DNA: TGTGCCAGCAGTGCTAGGAATAATGAAAAACTGTTTTTT.